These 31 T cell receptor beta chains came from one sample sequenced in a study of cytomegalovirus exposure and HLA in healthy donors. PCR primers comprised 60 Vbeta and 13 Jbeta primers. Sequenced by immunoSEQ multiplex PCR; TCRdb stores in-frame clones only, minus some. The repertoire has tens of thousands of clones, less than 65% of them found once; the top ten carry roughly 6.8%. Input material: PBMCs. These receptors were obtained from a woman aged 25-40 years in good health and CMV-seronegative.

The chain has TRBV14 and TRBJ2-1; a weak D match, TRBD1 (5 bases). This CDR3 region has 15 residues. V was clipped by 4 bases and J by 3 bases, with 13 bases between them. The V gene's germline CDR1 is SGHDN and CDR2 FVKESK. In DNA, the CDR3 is TGTGCCAGCAGCCGCAACAGGAATAACTACAATGAGCAGTTCTTC. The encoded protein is CASSRNRNNYNEQFF. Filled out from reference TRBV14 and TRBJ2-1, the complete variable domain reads EAGVTQFPSHSVIEKGQTVTLRCDPISGHDNLYWYRRVMGKEIKFLLHFVKESKQDESGMPNNRFLAERTGGTYSTLKVQPAELEDSGVYFCASSRNRNNYNEQFFGPGTRLTVL.

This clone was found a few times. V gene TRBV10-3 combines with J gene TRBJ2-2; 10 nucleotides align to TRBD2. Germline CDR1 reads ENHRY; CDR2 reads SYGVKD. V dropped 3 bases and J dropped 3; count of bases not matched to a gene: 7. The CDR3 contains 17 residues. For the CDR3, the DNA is TGTGCCATCAGTGACCCTGGGCTAGCGGGAGACACCGGGGAGCTGTTTTTT. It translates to CAISDPGLAGDTGELFF.

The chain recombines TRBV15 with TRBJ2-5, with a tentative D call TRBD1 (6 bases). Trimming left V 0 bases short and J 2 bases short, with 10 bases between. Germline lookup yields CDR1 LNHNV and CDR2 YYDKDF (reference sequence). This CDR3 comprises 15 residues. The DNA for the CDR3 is TGTGCCACCAGCAGAGAGGGGGCCCTGCAAGAGACCCAGTACTTC. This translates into CATSREGALQETQYF.

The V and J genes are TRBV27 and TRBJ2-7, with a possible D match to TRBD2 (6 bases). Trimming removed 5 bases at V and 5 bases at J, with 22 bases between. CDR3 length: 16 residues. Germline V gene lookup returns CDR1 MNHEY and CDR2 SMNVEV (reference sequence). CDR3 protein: CASSPLPSDPRDEQYF. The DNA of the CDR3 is TGTGCCAGCAGTCCTTTGCCTAGCGACCCCAGGGACGAGCAGTACTTC.

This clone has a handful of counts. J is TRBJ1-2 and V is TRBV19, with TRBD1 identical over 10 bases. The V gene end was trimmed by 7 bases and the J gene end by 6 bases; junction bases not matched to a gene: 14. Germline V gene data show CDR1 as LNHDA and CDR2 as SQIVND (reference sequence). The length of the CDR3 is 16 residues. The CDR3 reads CASIHGTGATPHGYTF. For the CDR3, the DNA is TGTGCCAGTATACACGGGACAGGGGCTACCCCTCATGGCTACACCTTC.

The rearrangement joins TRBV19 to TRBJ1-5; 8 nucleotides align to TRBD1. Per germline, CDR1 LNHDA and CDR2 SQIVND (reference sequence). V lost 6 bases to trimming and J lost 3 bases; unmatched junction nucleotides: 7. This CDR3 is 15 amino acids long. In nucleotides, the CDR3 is TGTGCCAGTAGGAGCCGGGACAGGCTCAATCAGCCCCAGCATTTT. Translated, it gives CASRSRDRLNQPQHF.

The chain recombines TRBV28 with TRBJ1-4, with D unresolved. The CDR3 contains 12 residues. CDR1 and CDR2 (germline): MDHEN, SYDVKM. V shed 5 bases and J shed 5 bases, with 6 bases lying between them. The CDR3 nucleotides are TGTGCCAGCAGTCCCCTAAATGAAAAACTGTTTTTT. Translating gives CASSPLNEKLFF.

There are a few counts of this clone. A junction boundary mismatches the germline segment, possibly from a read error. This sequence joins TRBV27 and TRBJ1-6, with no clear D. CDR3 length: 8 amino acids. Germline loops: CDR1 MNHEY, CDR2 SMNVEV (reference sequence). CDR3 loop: CASRLRIF. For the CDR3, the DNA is TGTGCCAGCAGGCTCAGGATCTTT.

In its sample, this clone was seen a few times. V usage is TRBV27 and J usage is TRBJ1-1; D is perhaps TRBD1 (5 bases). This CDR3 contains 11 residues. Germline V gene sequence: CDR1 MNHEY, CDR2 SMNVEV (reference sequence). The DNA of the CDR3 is TGTGCTGTCGGGGGATGGACTGAAGCTTTCTTT. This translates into CAVGGWTEAFF.

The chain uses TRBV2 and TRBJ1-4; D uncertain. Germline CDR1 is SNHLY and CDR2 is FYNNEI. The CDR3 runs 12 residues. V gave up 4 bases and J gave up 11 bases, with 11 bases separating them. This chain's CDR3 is CASSGRRRKLFF. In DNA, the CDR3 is TGTGCCAGCAGTGGGCGTCGGAGGAAACTGTTTTTT.

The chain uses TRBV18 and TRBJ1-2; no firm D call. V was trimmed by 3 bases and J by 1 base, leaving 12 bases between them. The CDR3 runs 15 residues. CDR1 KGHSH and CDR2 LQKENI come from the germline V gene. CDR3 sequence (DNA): TGTGCCAGCTCACCGGGCGCATCTATTAACTATGGCTACACCTTC. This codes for CASSPGASINYGYTF.

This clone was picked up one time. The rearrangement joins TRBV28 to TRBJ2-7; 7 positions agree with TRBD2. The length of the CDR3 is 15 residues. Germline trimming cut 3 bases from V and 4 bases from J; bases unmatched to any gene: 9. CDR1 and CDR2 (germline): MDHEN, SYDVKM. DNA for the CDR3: TGTGCCAGCAGTTTGGGGGGGACGGTTTCTTACGAGCAGTACTTC. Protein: CASSLGGTVSYEQYF.

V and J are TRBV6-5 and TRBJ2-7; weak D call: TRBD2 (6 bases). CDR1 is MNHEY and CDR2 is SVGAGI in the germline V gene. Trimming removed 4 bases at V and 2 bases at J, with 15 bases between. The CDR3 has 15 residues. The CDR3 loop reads CASSWDLNEPYEQYF. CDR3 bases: TGTGCCAGCAGTTGGGACTTAAATGAGCCCTACGAGCAGTACTTC.

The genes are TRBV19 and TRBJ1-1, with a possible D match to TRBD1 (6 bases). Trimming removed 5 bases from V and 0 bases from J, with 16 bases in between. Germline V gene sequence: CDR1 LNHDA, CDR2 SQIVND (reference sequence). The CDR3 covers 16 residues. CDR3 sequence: CASSSRQVLMNTEAFF. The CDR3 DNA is TGTGCCAGTAGTTCAAGACAGGTCCTCATGAACACTGAAGCTTTCTTT.

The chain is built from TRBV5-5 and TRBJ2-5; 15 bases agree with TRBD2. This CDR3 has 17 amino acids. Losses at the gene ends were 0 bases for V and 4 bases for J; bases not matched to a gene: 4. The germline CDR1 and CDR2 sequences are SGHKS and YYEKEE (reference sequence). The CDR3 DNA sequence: TGTGCCAGCAGCTTGGGCGGACTAGCGGGGGGGCGAGAGACCCAGTACTTC. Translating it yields CASSLGGLAGGRETQYF.

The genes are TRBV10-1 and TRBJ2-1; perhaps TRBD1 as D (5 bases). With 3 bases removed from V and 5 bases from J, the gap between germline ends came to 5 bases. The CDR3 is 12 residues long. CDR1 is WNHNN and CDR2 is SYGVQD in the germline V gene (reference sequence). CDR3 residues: CASSEGDNEQFF. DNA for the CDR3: TGCGCCAGCAGTGAAGGGGACAATGAGCAGTTCTTC.

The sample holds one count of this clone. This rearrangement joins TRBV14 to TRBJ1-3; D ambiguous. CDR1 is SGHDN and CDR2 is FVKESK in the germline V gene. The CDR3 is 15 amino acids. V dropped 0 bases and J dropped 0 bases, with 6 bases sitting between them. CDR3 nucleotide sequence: TGTGCCAGCAGCCAAGATTGGAGCTCTGGAAACACCATATATTTT. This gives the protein CASSQDWSSGNTIYF.

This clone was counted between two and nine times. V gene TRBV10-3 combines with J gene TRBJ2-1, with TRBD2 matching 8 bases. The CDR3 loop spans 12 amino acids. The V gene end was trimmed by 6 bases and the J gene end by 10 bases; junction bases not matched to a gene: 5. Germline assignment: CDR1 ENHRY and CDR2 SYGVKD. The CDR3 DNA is TGTGCCATCAGCCAAGAGCGGGGGGAGCAGTTCTTC. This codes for CAISQERGEQFF.

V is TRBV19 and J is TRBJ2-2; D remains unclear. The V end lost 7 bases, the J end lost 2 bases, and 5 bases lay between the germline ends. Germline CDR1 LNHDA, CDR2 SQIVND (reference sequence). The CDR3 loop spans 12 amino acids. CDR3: CASTPNTGELFF. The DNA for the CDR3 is TGTGCCAGTACCCCAAACACCGGGGAGCTGTTTTTT.

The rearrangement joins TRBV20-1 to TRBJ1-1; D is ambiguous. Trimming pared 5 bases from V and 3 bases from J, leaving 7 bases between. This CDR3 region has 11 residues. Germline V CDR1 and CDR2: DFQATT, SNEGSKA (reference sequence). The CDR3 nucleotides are TGCAGTGCTCCAGATTACACTGAAGCTTTCTTT. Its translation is CSAPDYTEAFF.

The CDR3 coding sequence is TGTGCCAGCAGCTTGGGCCCCCCGACAGGGAGAAATGAAAAACTGTTTTTT. Translating gives CASSLGPPTGRNEKLFF. This chain links TRBV7-9 with TRBJ1-4, with 7 bases that match TRBD1. The CDR3 has 17 residues. V shed 3 bases, J shed 5 bases, and the junction held 12 bases outside the gene matches. Germline CDR1 is SEHNR and CDR2 is FQNEAQ (reference sequence).

CDR3 residues: CASSLGSGQGRTDTQYF. DNA for the CDR3: TGTGCCAGCAGCTTAGGGTCTGGACAGGGAAGGACAGATACGCAGTATTTT. The chain carries TRBV7-6 and TRBJ2-3; 8 bases fit TRBD1. From germline, CDR1 is SGHVS and CDR2 FNYEAQ. V gave up 1 base and J gave up 3 bases; unmatched junction bases: 9. The CDR3 is 17 amino acids.

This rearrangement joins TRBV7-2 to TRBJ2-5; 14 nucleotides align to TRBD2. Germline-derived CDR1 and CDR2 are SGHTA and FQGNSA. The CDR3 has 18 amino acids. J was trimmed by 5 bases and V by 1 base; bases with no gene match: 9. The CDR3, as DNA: TGTGCCAGCAGCTTAGGCGCGACTAGCGGGGGGGTGGAGGAGACCCAGTACTTC. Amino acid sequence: CASSLGATSGGVEETQYF. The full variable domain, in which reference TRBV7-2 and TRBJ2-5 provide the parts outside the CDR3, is GAGVSQSPSNKVTEKGKDVELRCDPISGHTALYWYRQSLGQGLEFLIYFQGNSAPDKSGLPSDRFSAERTGGSVSTLTIQRTQQEDSAVYLCASSLGATSGGVEETQYFGPGTRLLVL.

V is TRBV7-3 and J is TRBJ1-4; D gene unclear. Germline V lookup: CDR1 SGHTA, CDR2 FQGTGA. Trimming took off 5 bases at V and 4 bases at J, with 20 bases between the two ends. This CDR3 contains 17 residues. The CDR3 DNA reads TGTGCCAGCAGCCTTAAAGGAGGTTGGCCTTTTAATGAAAAACTGTTTTTT. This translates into CASSLKGGWPFNEKLFF.

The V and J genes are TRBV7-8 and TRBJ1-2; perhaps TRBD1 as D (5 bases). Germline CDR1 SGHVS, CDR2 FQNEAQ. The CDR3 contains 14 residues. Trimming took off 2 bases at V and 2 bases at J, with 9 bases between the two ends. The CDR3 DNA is TGTGCCAGCAGCTTAATTCCAGGGAACTATGGCTACACCTTC. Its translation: CASSLIPGNYGYTF.

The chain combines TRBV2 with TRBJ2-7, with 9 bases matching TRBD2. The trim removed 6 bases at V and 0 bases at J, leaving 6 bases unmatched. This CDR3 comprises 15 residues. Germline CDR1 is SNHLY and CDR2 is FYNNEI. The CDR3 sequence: CASRVSAGGSYEQYF. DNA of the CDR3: TGTGCCAGCAGGGTCTCAGCGGGAGGCTCCTACGAGCAGTACTTC.

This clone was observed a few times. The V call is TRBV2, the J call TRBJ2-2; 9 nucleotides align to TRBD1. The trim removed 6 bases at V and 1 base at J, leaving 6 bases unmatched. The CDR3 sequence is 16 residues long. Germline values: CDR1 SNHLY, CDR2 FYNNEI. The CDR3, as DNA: TGTGCCAGCAGAGACCGGGACAGGGAGAACACCGGGGAGCTGTTTTTT. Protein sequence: CASRDRDRENTGELFF.

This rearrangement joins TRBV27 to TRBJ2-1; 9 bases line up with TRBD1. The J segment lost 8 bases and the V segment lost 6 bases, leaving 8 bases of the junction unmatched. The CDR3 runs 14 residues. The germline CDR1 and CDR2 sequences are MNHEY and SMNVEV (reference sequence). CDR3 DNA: TGTGCCAGCAGCCGGGACAGGGTGGGGCATGAGCAGTTCTTC. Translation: CASSRDRVGHEQFF.

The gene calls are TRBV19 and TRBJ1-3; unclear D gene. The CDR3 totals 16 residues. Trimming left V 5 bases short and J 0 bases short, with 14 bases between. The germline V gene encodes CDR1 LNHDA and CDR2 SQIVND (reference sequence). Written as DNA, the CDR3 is TGTGCCAGTAGTTTTGGGAGGACCCACTCTGGAAACACCATATATTTT. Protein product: CASSFGRTHSGNTIYF.

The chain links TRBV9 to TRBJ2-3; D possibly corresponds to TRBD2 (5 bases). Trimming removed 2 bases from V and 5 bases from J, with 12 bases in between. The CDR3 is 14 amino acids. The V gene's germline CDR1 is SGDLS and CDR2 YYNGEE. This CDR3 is CASSVITSGDTQYF. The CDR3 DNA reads TGTGCCAGCAGCGTGATAACTAGTGGAGATACGCAGTATTTT.

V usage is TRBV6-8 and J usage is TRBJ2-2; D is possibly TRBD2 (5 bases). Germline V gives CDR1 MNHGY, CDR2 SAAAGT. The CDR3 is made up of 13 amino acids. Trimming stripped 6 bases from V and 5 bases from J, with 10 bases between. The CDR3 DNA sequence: TGTGCCAGCAGCCCTGGGAGAACCGGGGAGCTGTTTTTT. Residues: CASSPGRTGELFF.